This passage covers 28 T cell receptor beta chains from one sample sequenced in a study of Graves' ophthalmopathy and Graves' hyperthyroidism. TCR beta CDR3 regions were amplified from RNA transcripts. An opening RT-PCR round employed HTBI primers and preceded a second-round multiplex PCR. MiXCR was run by TCRdb on the multiplex PCR reads, yielding one entry per CDR3 protein. The table has 450,000 or so distinct CDR3 sequences, around an eighth seen once; the top ten hold 8% to 10%. Sequenced material: blood. Source of these receptors: a woman aged 25 to 39 with Graves' ophthalmopathy.

This clonotype has a handful of counts. The rearrangement links TRBV5-1 to TRBJ1-2, with D uncertain. Looked up from germline, CDR1 is SGHRS and CDR2 is YFSETQ. There are 14 residues in the CDR3. Trimming took off 2 bases at V and 2 bases at J, with 10 bases between the two ends. The CDR3 sequence: CASSFLGKNYGYTF. The CDR3 bases are TGCGCCAGCAGCTTTTTAGGGAAGAACTATGGCTACACCTTC.

This clonotype showed up many times. Its ends do not fully match the called genes, so a read error is possible. The genes are TRBV5-1 and TRBJ1-2, with D uncertain. Looked up from germline, CDR1 is SGHRS and CDR2 is YFSETQ. The CDR3 has 13 residues. CDR3 nucleotides: TGCGCCAGCAGATTGGAGGAGTACTATGGCTACACCTTC. Protein product: CASRLEEYYGYTF.

This clonotype has at least ten counts. The chain recombines TRBV25-1 with TRBJ2-7, with D perhaps TRBD2 (5 bases). V lost 4 bases, J lost 1 base, and 8 bases lay in between. The CDR3 runs 13 residues. The germline V gene encodes CDR1 MGHDK and CDR2 SYGVNS. In DNA, the CDR3 is TGTGCCAGCAGTGGTTCGGGATCCTACGAGCAGTACTTC. It translates to CASSGSGSYEQYF.

This clonotype was seen at least ten times. The chain carries TRBV12-5 and TRBJ2-6; D unclear. CDR1 is LGHNT, CDR2 FRNRAP, per germline. The germline V and J ends were trimmed by 7 bases and 0 bases, with 10 bases remaining between them. This CDR3 contains 15 residues. This chain's CDR3 is CASAGAYSGANVLTF. The DNA for the CDR3 is TGTGCTAGTGCCGGAGCGTACTCTGGGGCCAACGTCCTGACTTTC.

This clonotype was recorded at least ten times. The chain combines TRBV27 with TRBJ2-7, with 10 nucleotides matching TRBD1. CDR3 length: 15 amino acids. Germline V gene sequence: CDR1 MNHEY, CDR2 SMNVEV (reference sequence). V dropped 3 bases and J dropped 7; count of bases not matched to a gene: 9. CDR3 in amino acids: CASSLDRGSIWEQYF. The DNA of the CDR3 is TGTGCCAGCAGTTTGGACAGGGGGTCGATTTGGGAGCAGTACTTC.

In its sample, this clonotype was seen many times. The gene calls are TRBV5-1 and TRBJ1-1; D is undetermined. The CDR3 covers 14 residues. CDR1 and CDR2 from the germline V gene are SGHRS and YFSETQ. V was cut by 3 bases and J by 0 bases, with 9 bases left in between. CDR3 region: CASSSYQLNTEAFF. As DNA, the CDR3 is TGCGCCAGCAGCTCCTACCAGTTGAACACTGAAGCTTTCTTT.

This sequence joins TRBV9 and TRBJ1-1, with no clear D. CDR1 and CDR2 from the germline V gene are SGDLS and YYNGEE. With 3 bases removed from V and 0 bases from J, the gap between germline ends came to 9 bases. The CDR3 consists of 14 residues. Here the CDR3 DNA reads TGTGCCAGCAGCGCGACAAGCATGAACACTGAAGCTTTCTTT. It encodes CASSATSMNTEAFF. Full variable domain (remainder filled in from reference TRBV9 and TRBJ1-1): DSGVTQTPKHLITATGQRVTLRCSPRSGDLSVYWYQQSLDQGLQFLIQYYNGEERAKGNILERFSAQQFPDLHSELNLSSLELGDSALYFCASSATSMNTEAFFGQGTRLTVV.

V and J are TRBV13 and TRBJ2-5; tentatively, D is TRBD2 (6 bases). The V end was cut by 5 bases, the J end by 5 bases, with 15 bases between. Germline V lookup: CDR1 PRHDT, CDR2 FYEKMQ (reference sequence). The CDR3 loop spans 14 amino acids. The CDR3 region is CASSPVSGWETQYF. CDR3 nucleotides: TGTGCCAGCAGCCCCGTAAGCGGGTGGGAGACCCAGTACTTC.

This clonotype was counted once. With a much larger clone just one base away, this may be a read error. The CDR3 region has the DNA TGTGCCTGTAGCGAGGGCGAATGGAGCAATCAGCCCCAGCATTTT. Translated, it gives CACSEGEWSNQPQHF. This sequence joins TRBV19 and TRBJ1-5; D is ambiguous. Looked up from germline, CDR1 is LNHDA and CDR2 is SQIVND (reference sequence). The CDR3 sequence is 15 residues long.

Details on this clonotype: With a much larger clone just one base away, this may be a read error. The chain employs TRBV6-1 and TRBJ2-2, with 9 bases that match TRBD1. This CDR3 spans 13 amino acids. Germline-derived CDR1 and CDR2 are MNHNS and SASEGT. The CDR3 nucleotides read TGTGCCAGCAGAAACAGGGGGCACGGGGAGCTGTGTTTT. Its protein product is CASRNRGHGELCF.

This clonotype occurred many times. The rearrangement joins TRBV14 to TRBJ2-7; 8 nucleotides line up with TRBD1. Trimming took 5 bases from V and 3 from J; bases not matched to a gene: 6. The CDR3 contains 14 residues. Per the germline V gene, CDR1 is SGHDN and CDR2 is FVKESK. The CDR3 region is CASSTTGAYYEQYF. In nucleotides, the CDR3 is TGTGCCAGCAGCACGACAGGGGCCTACTACGAGCAGTACTTC.

This clonotype has ten or more counts. The chain joins TRBV5-1 to TRBJ1-1; TRBD1 agrees at 7 bases. This CDR3 region has 16 residues. V lost 3 bases and J lost 0; bases outside the gene matches: 8. Looked up from germline, CDR1 is SGHRS and CDR2 is YFSETQ. The CDR3, as DNA: TGCGCCAGCAGCTACCGGGACAGAGGAATGAACACTGAAGCTTTCTTT. Encoded protein: CASSYRDRGMNTEAFF.

This clonotype was counted ten times or more. This chain connects TRBV20-1 to TRBJ1-1; D remains ambiguous. The length of the CDR3 is 12 residues. With 2 bases removed from V and 2 bases from J, the gap between germline ends came to 6 bases. CDR1 and CDR2 (germline): DFQATT, SNEGSKA (reference sequence). The CDR3 is CSARLGNTEAFF. The CDR3 nucleotides read TGCAGTGCTAGATTGGGCAACACTGAAGCTTTCTTT.

Worth noting for this clonotype: This may be a read error, as it is one base from a much larger clone. The chain recombines TRBV4-1 with TRBJ2-7; no reliable D call. CDR1 is MGHRA and CDR2 is YSYEKL in the germline V gene. The CDR3 is made up of 14 amino acids. The CDR3 region is CASSQDTAYYELYF. The CDR3 DNA is TGCGCCAGCAGCCAAGATACGGCTTACTACGAGCTGTACTTC.

This clonotype has at least ten counts. The chain has TRBV6-1 and TRBJ2-4, with 8 bases identical to TRBD2. Trimming took 6 bases from V and 6 from J; bases not matched to a gene: 10. Germline CDR1 is MNHNS and CDR2 is SASEGT. The CDR3 consists of 15 residues. In DNA form, the CDR3 reads TGTGCCAGCAGAGGATACGGGGGGGCCGGAAACATTCAGTACTTC. The encoded protein is CASRGYGGAGNIQYF.

This clonotype was counted between two and nine times. This rearrangement joins TRBV2 to TRBJ2-5; the D is unclear. Between the trimmed V and J ends, which lost 3 bases and 5 bases, there was a span of 16 bases. The CDR3 contains 15 residues. Germline CDR1 and CDR2: SNHLY and FYNNEI. The CDR3 is CASSDVGNVGETQYF. The DNA of the CDR3 is TGTGCCAGCAGTGATGTGGGGAATGTAGGGGAGACCCAGTACTTC.

This clonotype has a count of ten or more. The rearrangement links TRBV28 to TRBJ2-7; D may be TRBD1 (6 bases). Germline V gene lookup returns CDR1 MDHEN and CDR2 SYDVKM. The CDR3 consists of 12 residues. Trimming shortened V by 6 bases and J by 6 bases, and 12 bases separated the two germline ends. CDR3 sequence reads: CASRLRGGEQYF. CDR3 coding DNA: TGTGCCAGCAGGCTCAGGGGTGGCGAGCAGTACTTC.

This clonotype was observed many times. This rearrangement joins TRBV28 to TRBJ2-7; TRBD2 might be the D (7 bases). This CDR3 has 15 amino acids. Germline CDR1 is MDHEN and CDR2 is SYDVKM. V was pared by 5 bases and J by 2 bases, with 16 bases between. The CDR3 sequence is CASSPLEGGTYEQYF. In DNA, the CDR3 is TGTGCCAGCAGTCCGCTTGAGGGGGGGACCTACGAGCAGTACTTC.

This clonotype was picked up many times. The V call is TRBV6-1, the J call TRBJ2-5, with D perhaps TRBD2 (6 bases). V dropped 4 bases and J dropped 0 bases, with 18 bases sitting between them. In germline, CDR1 is MNHNS, CDR2 SASEGT. This CDR3 contains 17 residues. This chain's CDR3 is CASSGKPGTEYQETQYF. As DNA, the CDR3 is TGTGCCAGCAGTGGAAAGCCCGGGACTGAGTACCAAGAGACCCAGTACTTC.

At least ten counts were recorded for this clonotype. The chain couples TRBV6-1 to TRBJ1-2, with TRBD1 matching over 8 bases. In germline, CDR1 is MNHNS, CDR2 SASEGT. V gave up 3 bases and J gave up 7 bases; unmatched junction bases: 13. This CDR3 spans 16 amino acids. As DNA, the CDR3 is TGTGCCAGCAGTGAGCCGTCGGCAGGGGGCTTAGGTGGCTACACCTTC. Translating it yields CASSEPSAGGLGGYTF.

This clonotype was recorded at least ten times. The chain has TRBV6-1 and TRBJ2-7; TRBD1 matches 8 bases. Looked up from germline, CDR1 is MNHNS and CDR2 is SASEGT. J lost 6 bases, V lost 6 bases, and 13 bases had no gene match. The CDR3 extends over 15 amino acids. The CDR3 coding sequence is TGTGCCAGCAGCGGACAGGGCGATTTTCAGGGCGAGCAGTACTTC. It encodes CASSGQGDFQGEQYF.

This clonotype was observed many times. V is TRBV2 and J is TRBJ1-2, with 8 positions matching TRBD1. Germline V gene data show CDR1 as SNHLY and CDR2 as FYNNEI. V was pared by 3 bases and J by 6 bases, with 0 bases of the junction left unmatched. CDR3 length equals 12 residues. The CDR3 bases are TGTGCCAGCAGTGAGACAGGGGATGGCTACACCTTC. It yields the protein CASSETGDGYTF.

This clonotype was seen many times. The chain has TRBV2 and TRBJ1-1, with TRBD1 identical over 8 bases. In germline, CDR1 is SNHLY, CDR2 FYNNEI. The CDR3 extends over 14 amino acids. Unmatched junction bases numbered 9, after V lost 6 bases and J lost 6 bases. The DNA of the CDR3 is TGTGCCAGCAGCCTGACAGGGGCTAGAGCTGAAGCTTTCTTT. Protein product: CASSLTGARAEAFF.

Many counts were recorded for this clonotype. The chain carries TRBV7-6 and TRBJ1-5; tentatively, D is TRBD1 (6 bases). Trimming shortened V by 2 bases and J by 5 bases, and 10 bases separated the two germline ends. The CDR3 spans 14 residues. The germline V gene has CDR1 SGHVS and CDR2 FNYEAQ. The CDR3 DNA follows: TGTGCCAGCAGCTTATATGGGGGGCATCAGCCCCAGCATTTT. Protein sequence: CASSLYGGHQPQHF.

V is TRBV24-1 and J is TRBJ1-6; D uncertain. CDR3 length: 13 amino acids. The V and J ends lost 2 bases and 10 bases respectively, with 8 bases between them. In germline, CDR1 is KGHDR, CDR2 SFDVKD. DNA of the CDR3: TGTGCCACCAGTGATTCCGGGGAATCACCCCTCCACTTT. Translating gives CATSDSGESPLHF.

This clonotype is a singleton in its sample. The chain links TRBV4-1 to TRBJ2-5, with D possibly being TRBD2 (6 bases). There are 15 residues in the CDR3. CDR1 is MGHRA and CDR2 is YSYEKL in the germline V gene. The germline V and J ends were trimmed by 0 bases and 4 bases, with 12 bases remaining between them. The CDR3 here is CASSQDPGSGETQYF. DNA for the CDR3: TGCGCCAGCAGCCAAGATCCAGGTAGCGGAGAGACCCAGTACTTC.

This clonotype was observed many times. The chain recombines TRBV10-1 with TRBJ1-1, with D possibly matching TRBD1 (5 bases). Germline-derived CDR1 and CDR2 are WNHNN and SYGVQD (reference sequence). V lost 8 bases and J 8 bases, leaving 15 bases between the germline ends. This CDR3 spans 12 amino acids. The chain's CDR3 is CASSLPGGEAFF. The DNA of the CDR3 is TGCGCCAGCTCCTTGCCGGGGGGAGAAGCTTTCTTT.

Ten or more counts support this clonotype. The chain links TRBV6-1 to TRBJ1-6; D gene uncertain. This CDR3 spans 13 amino acids. Between the trimmed V and J ends, which lost 6 bases and 10 bases, there was a span of 13 bases. Germline CDR1 is MNHNS and CDR2 is SASEGT. CDR3 in DNA: TGTGCCAGCAGCGACAAGATAAGCTCACCCCTCCACTTT. Protein product: CASSDKISSPLHF.